This T cell receptor beta chain was found in a study of blood T cell repertoires in COVID-19. Study-wide background: Sites across the United States, Italy and Spain contributed samples from acute and convalescent COVID-19.

Assay: immunoSEQ multiplex PCR; the TCRdb copy retains only in-frame clones and omits some. The sample carries roughly 64,000 clones, 65% to 90% recorded once. Unmatched junction bases numbered 4, after V lost 11 bases and J lost 4 bases. The CDR3 consists of 12 residues. The germline V gene encodes CDR1 SGHTA and CDR2 FQGNSA. The rearrangement links TRBV7-2 to TRBJ2-5; TRBD1 agrees at 10 bases. This sequence was found in a middle-aged man with active COVID-19. Sequences were obtained from peripheral blood. This CDR3 reads CAGGDRGETQYF. CDR3 coding DNA: TGTGCCGGGGGGGACAGGGGAGAGACCCAGTACTTC.